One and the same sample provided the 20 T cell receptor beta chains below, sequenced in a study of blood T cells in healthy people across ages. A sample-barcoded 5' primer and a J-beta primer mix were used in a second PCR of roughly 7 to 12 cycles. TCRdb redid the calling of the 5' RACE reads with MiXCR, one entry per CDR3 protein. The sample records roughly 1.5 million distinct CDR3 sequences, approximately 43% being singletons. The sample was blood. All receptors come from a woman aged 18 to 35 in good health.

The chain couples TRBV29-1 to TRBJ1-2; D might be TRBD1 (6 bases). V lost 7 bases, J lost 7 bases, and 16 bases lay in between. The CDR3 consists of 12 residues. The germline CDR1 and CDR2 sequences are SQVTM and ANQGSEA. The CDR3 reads CSAPGGGIGYTF. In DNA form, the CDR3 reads TGCAGCGCCCCAGGAGGGGGAATTGGCTACACCTTC.

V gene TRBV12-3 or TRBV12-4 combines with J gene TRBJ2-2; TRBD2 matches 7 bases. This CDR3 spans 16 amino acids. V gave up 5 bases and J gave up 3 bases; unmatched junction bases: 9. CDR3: CASSLPWDYDTGELFF. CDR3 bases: TGTGCCAGCAGTCTGCCTTGGGACTACGACACCGGGGAGCTGTTTTTT.

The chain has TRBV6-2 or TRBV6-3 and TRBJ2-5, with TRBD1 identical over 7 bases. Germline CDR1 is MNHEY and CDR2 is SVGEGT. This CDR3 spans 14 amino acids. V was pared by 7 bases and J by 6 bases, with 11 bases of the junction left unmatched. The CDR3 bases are TGTGCCAGCACGGAGACAGGGAAAGGGCAGACCCAGTACTTC. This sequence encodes CASTETGKGQTQYF.

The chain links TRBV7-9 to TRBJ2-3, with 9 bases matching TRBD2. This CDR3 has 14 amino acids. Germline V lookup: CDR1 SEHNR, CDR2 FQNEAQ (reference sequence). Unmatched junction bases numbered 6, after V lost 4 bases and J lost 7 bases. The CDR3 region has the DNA TGTGCCAGCAGCTCACTAGCGGGCGCGTATACGCAGTATTTT. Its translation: CASSSLAGAYTQYF. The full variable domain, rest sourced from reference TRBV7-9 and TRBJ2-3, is DTGVSQNPRHKITKRGQNVTFRCDPISEHNRLYWYRQTLGQGPEFLTYFQNEAQLEKSRLLSDRFSAERPKGSFSTLEIQRTEQGDSAMYLCASSSLAGAYTQYFGPGTRLTVL.

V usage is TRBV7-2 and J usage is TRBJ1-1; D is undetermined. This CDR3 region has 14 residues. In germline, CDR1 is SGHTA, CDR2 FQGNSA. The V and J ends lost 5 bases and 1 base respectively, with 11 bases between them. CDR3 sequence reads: CASSKESGNTEAFF. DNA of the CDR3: TGTGCCAGCAGCAAGGAGAGTGGGAACACTGAAGCTTTCTTT.

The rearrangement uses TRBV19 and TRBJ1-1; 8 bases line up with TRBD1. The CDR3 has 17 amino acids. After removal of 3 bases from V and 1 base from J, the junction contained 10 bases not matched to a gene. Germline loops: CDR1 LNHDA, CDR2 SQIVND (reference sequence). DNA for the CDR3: TGTGCCAGTAGTATCGGTTACAGGGGGACCTCGAACACTGAAGCTTTCTTT. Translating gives CASSIGYRGTSNTEAFF. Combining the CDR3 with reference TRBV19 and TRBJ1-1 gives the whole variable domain DGGITQSPKYLFRKEGQNVTLSCEQNLNHDAMYWYRQDPGQGLRLIYYSQIVNDFQKGDIAEGYSVSREKKESFPLTVTSAQKNPTAFYLCASSIGYRGTSNTEAFFGQGTRLTVV.

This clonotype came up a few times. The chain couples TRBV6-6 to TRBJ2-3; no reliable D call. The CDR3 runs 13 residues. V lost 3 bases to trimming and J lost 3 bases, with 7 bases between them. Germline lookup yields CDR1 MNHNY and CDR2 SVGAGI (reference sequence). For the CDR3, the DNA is TGTGCCAGCAGTTATCCCGTAACAGATACGCAGTATTTT. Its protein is CASSYPVTDTQYF.

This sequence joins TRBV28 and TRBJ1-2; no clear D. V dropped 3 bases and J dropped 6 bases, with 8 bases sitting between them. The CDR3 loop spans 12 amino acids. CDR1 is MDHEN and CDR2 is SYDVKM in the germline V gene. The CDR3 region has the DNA TGTGCCAGCAGTTTCGGAGGGCATGGCTACACCTTC. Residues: CASSFGGHGYTF.

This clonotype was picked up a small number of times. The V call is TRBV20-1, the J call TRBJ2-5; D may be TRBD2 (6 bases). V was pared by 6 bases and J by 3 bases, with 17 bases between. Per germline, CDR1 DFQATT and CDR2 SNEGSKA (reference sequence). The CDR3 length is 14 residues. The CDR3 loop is CSALKSRGKETQYF. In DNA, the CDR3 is TGCAGTGCACTTAAATCCCGGGGGAAAGAGACCCAGTACTTC.

CDR3 sequence: CSASDWGNYGYTF. In nucleotides, the CDR3 is TGCAGTGCCAGCGACTGGGGCAACTATGGCTACACCTTC. J is TRBJ1-2 and V is TRBV20-1, with D perhaps matching TRBD1 (5 bases). V lost 6 bases and J lost 2, with 13 bases in between. Germline values: CDR1 DFQATT, CDR2 SNEGSKA (reference sequence). CDR3 size: 13 residues.

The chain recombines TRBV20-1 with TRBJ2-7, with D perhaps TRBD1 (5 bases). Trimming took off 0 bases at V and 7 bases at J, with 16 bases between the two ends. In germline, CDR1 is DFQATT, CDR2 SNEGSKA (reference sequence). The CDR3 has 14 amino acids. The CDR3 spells CSARDVGVHNEQYF. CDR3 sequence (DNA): TGCAGTGCTAGAGATGTAGGGGTTCACAATGAGCAGTACTTC.

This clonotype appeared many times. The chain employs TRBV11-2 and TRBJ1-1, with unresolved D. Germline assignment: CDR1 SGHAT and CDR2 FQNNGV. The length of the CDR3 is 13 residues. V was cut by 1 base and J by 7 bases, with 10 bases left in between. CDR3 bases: TGTGCCAGCAGCTTAGGTTCTGGGAGTGAAGCTTTCTTT. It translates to CASSLGSGSEAFF.

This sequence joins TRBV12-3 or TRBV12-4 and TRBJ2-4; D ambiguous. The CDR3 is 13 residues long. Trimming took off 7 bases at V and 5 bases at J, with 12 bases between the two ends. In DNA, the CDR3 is TGTGCCAGCACTCCCCCAGGCCAAAACATTCAGTACTTC. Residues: CASTPPGQNIQYF.

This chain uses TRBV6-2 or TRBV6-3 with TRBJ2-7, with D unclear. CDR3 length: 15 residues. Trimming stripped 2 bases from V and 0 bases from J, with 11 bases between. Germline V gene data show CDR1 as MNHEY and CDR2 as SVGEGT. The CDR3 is CASSYLLPNSYEQYF. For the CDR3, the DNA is TGTGCCAGCAGTTACCTGCTACCGAACTCCTACGAGCAGTACTTC.

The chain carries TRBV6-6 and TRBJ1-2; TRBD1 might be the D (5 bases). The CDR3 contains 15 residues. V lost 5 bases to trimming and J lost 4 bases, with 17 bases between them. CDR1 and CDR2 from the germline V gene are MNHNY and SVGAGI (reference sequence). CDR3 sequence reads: CASSRPRDPSYGYTF. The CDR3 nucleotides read TGTGCCAGCAGTCGCCCCCGGGACCCCTCCTATGGCTACACCTTC.

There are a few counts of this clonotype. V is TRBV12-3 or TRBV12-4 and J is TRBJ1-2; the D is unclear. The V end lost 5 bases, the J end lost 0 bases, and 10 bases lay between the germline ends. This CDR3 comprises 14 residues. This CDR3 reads CASSAGRTNYGYTF. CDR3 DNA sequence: TGTGCCAGCAGTGCAGGCAGGACTAACTATGGCTACACCTTC.

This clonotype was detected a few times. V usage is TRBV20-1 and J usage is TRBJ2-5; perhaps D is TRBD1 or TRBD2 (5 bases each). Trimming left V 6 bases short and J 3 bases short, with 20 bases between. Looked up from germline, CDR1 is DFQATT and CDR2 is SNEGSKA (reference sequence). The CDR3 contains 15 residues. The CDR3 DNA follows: TGCAGTGCCAGGGAGCCGTGGGGCCCTAAAGAGACCCAGTACTTC. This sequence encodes CSAREPWGPKETQYF.

CDR3 loop: CATSDYGLDYNEQFF. The CDR3 DNA follows: TGTGCCACCAGTGATTACGGATTGGACTACAATGAGCAGTTCTTC. The chain has TRBV24-1 and TRBJ2-1; unclear D gene. The V end was cut by 2 bases, the J end by 3 bases, with 10 bases between. Germline assignment: CDR1 KGHDR and CDR2 SFDVKD. The CDR3 totals 15 residues.

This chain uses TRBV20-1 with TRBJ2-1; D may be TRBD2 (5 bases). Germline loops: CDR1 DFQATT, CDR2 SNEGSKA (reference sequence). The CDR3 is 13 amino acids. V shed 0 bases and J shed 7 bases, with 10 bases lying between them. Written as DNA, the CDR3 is TGCAGTGCTAGAGATATGAGGAGGAATGAGCAGTTCTTC. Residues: CSARDMRRNEQFF.

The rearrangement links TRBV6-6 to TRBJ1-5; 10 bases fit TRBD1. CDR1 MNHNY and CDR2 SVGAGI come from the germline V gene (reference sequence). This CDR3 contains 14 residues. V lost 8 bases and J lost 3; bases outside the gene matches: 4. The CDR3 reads CASWDRGNNQPQHF. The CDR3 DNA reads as TGTGCCAGCTGGGACAGGGGTAACAATCAGCCCCAGCATTTT.